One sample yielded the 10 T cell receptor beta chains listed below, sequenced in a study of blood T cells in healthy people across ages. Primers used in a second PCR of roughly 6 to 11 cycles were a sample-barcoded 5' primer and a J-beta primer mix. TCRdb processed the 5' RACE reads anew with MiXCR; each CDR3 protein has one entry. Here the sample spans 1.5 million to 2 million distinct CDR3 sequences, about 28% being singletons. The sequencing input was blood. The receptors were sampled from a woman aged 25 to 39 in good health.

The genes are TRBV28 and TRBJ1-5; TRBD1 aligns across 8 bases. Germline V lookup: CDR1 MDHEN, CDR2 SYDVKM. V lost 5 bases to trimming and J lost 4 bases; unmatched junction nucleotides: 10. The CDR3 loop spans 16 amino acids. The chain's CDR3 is CASSRGGQGLNQPQHF. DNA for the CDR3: TGTGCCAGCAGTCGAGGAGGACAGGGACTTAATCAGCCCCAGCATTTT.

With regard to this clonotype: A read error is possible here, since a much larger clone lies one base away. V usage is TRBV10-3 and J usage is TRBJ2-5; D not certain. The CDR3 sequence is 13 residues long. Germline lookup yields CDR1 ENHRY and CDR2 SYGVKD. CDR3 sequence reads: CVISELERETQYF. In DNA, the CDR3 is TGTGTCATCAGTGAGTTGGAGAGGGAGACCCAGTACTTC.

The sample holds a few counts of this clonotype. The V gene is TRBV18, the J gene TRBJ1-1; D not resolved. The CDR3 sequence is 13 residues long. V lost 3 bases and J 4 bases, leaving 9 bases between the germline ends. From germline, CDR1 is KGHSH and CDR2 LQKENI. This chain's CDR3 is CASSPPDVTEAFF. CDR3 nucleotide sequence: TGTGCCAGCTCACCTCCCGACGTCACTGAAGCTTTCTTT. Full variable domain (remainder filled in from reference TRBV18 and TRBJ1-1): NAGVMQNPRHLVRRRGQEARLRCSPMKGHSHVYWYRQLPEEGLKFMVYLQKENIIDESGMPKERFSAEFPKEGPSILRIQQVVRGDSAAYFCASSPPDVTEAFFGQGTRLTVV.

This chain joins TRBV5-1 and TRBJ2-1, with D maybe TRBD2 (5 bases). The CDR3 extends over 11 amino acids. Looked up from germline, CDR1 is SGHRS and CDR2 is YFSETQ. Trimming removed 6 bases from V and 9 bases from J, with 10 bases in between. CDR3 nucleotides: TGCGCCAGCAAGGGAGAGGTTGAGCAGTTCTTC. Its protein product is CASKGEVEQFF.

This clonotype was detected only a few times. The CDR3 sequence: CARPSDDNSPLHF. The CDR3 nucleotides are TGTGCCAGGCCTAGCGACGATAATTCACCCCTCCACTTT. The J gene is TRBJ1-6, the V gene TRBV6-1; unclear D gene. The CDR3 runs to 13 residues. V lost 9 bases, J lost 5 bases, and 11 bases lay in between. Germline CDR1 and CDR2: MNHNS and SASEGT.

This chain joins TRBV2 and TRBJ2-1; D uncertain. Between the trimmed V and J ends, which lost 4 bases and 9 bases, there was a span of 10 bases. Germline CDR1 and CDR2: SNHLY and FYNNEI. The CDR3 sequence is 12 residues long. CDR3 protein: CASSGQRGEQFF. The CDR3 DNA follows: TGTGCCAGCAGTGGCCAACGCGGTGAGCAGTTCTTC.

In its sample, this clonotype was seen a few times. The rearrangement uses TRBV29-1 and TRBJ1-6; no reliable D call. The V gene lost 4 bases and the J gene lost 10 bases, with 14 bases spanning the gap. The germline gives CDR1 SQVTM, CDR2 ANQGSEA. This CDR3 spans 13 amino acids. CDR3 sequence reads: CSVGERVGSPLHF. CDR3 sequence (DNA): TGCAGCGTTGGAGAACGGGTGGGATCACCCCTCCACTTT.

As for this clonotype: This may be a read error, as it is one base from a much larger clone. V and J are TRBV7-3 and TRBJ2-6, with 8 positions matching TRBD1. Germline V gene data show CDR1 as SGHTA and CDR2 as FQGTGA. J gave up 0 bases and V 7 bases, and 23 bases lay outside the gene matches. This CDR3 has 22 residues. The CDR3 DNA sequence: TGTGCCAGCAACCCCCACCCAGGGGGCGCGAACTCGGTGATCTCTGGGGCCAACGTCCTGACTTTC. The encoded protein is CASNPHPGGANSVISGANVLTF.

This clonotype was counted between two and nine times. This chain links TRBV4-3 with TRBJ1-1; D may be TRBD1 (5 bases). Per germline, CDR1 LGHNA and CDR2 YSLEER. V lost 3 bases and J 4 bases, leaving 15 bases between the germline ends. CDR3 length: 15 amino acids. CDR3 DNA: TGCGCCAGCAGCCAGATAGGGGTGTTGAGCACTGAAGCTTTCTTT. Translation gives CASSQIGVLSTEAFF.

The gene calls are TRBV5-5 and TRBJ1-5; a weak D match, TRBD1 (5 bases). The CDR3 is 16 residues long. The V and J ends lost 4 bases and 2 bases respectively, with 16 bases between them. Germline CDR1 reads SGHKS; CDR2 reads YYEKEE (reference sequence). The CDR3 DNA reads TGTGCCAGCAGCCCAGCCGTGCAGGGAGGCAATCAGCCCCAGCATTTT. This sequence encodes CASSPAVQGGNQPQHF. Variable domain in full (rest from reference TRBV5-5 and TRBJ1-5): DAGVTQSPTHLIKTRGQQVTLRCSPISGHKSVSWYQQVLGQGPQFIFQYYEKEERGRGNFPDRFSARQFPNYSSELNVNALLLGDSALYLCASSPAVQGGNQPQHFGDGTRLSIL.